This TCR beta chain originates from a study of shared clonotypes between healthy human individuals. Comments on this clone: Its antigen is unidentified.

Donors comprised only Caucasian adults living in Nashville, Tennessee. The CDR3 is 13 amino acids. V was trimmed by 2 bases and J by 4 bases, leaving 8 bases between them. Germline V gives CDR1 ENHRY, CDR2 SYGVKD. Findings and caveats of the study: Sequencing depth was a factor that was expected to affect clonotype sharing among donors.

The study ran the assay at deep level. Each unsorted PBMC replicate got 300 ng genomic DNA, tens of thousands of genomes. Sequencing was performed with immunoSEQ multiplex PCR; in TCRdb, only in-frame clones are kept and a portion is missing. The sample gives some 480,000 clones, around three quarters of which show up once; about 12% is in the top ten. The source material was PBMCs. The chain links TRBV10-3 to TRBJ1-2, with a weak D call TRBD1 (6 bases). The sequence was obtained from a woman in her 40s in good health. Some clones in this sample may be carry-over from other donors' samples. The CDR3 protein is CAISEGQLYGYTF. DNA for the CDR3: TGTGCCATCAGTGAGGGACAGCTCTATGGCTACACCTTC.